This T cell receptor (beta chain) emerged from a study of blood T cell repertoires in COVID-19. In the study overall: Sources were T cells, B-cell-depleted T cells, or PBMCs; the material itself was cDNA or gDNA.

Germline assignment: CDR1 GTSNPN and CDR2 SVGIG (reference sequence). The CDR3 spans 16 residues. The ends were cut back, 3 bases at V and 0 bases at J, with 14 bases in the middle. This table comes from immunoSEQ multiplex PCR, and its TCRdb copy is limited to in-frame clones, with some not included. The repertoire consists of approximately 300,000 clones, with under 90% occurring once and the leading ten covering roughly 4.5%. Individuals aged roughly 18 to 95 years were recruited from 20 to 25 US areas. Assignment of participants to cohorts was predicated upon participant-reported clinical history. Recovered Cohort 3 donors showed two negative PCRs, clearance, or symptom resolution.

The chain couples TRBV30 to TRBJ1-4; tentatively, D is TRBD1 (5 bases). Sequencing input: PBMCs or T cells enriched from blood (not recorded which). This TCR was recovered from a man in his thirties or forties who had recovered from COVID-19. The CDR3: CAWSWAGRATNEKLFF. The CDR3 DNA reads as TGTGCCTGGAGCTGGGCAGGGAGGGCAACTAATGAAAAACTGTTTTTT.